This entry lists 19 T cell receptor beta chains sequenced from one sample in a study of somatic mutations in cytotoxic T cells in rheumatoid arthritis. Profiled with immunoSEQ multiplex PCR; TCRdb holds only in-frame clones, not every one. The sample consists of fewer than 20,000 clones, around 70% of them appearing once. What was sequenced was CD8+ T cells sorted from blood. These receptors all stem from a man in his sixties in good health.

V usage is TRBV29-1 and J usage is TRBJ1-2; 7 bases map to TRBD1. The V segment lost 0 bases and the J segment 8 bases; nucleotides outside the gene matches: 21. CDR1 and CDR2 from the germline V gene are SQVTM and ANQGSEA. CDR3 length equals 18 residues. CDR3 nucleotide sequence: TGCAGCGTTGAAGAGGGACAGCAAGGAACCGCGGCCGTTTTGGGCTACACCTTC. The encoded protein is CSVEEGQQGTAAVLGYTF.

This clone was found a few times. This chain joins TRBV6-6 and TRBJ2-7; the D gene is possibly TRBD1 (5 bases). In germline, CDR1 is MNHNY, CDR2 SVGAGI (reference sequence). The CDR3 is made up of 14 amino acids. The germline V and J ends were trimmed by 2 bases and 3 bases, with 11 bases remaining between them. The CDR3: CASSYPGQVYEQYF. Written as DNA, the CDR3 is TGTGCCAGCAGTTACCCCGGACAAGTCTACGAGCAGTACTTC.

The genes are TRBV28 and TRBJ1-1; D may be TRBD1 (6 bases). The V gene lost 5 bases and the J gene lost 6 bases, with 22 bases spanning the gap. The CDR3 extends over 16 amino acids. Germline loops: CDR1 MDHEN, CDR2 SYDVKM. CDR3 amino acids: CASSPIPGTLIAEAFF. CDR3 DNA sequence: TGTGCCAGCAGTCCGATTCCCGGGACATTGATTGCTGAAGCTTTCTTT.

The chain employs TRBV4-1 and TRBJ2-5; no reliable D call. Matching the DNA end better, TRBJ2-7 makes the J call doubtful. Germline V CDR1 and CDR2: MGHRA, YSYEKL. The CDR3 is 13 amino acids. The CDR3 DNA reads as TGCGCCAGCAGCCCCCTTGCGAGGTACGAGCAGTACTTC. This translates into CASSPLARYEQYF.

This chain uses TRBV7-9 with TRBJ2-7; D not resolved. Deletions cut 4 bases from V and 5 bases from J, with 12 bases between. Germline V gene lookup returns CDR1 SEHNR and CDR2 FQNEAQ (reference sequence). The CDR3 runs to 13 residues. Here the CDR3 DNA reads TGTGCCAGCAGCTCCTTTCTCCCCCACGAGCAGTACTTC. This translates into CASSSFLPHEQYF.

The rearrangement joins TRBV6-6 to TRBJ2-5; 10 bases line up with TRBD1. The DNA end is a closer match to TRBJ2-7, so the J assignment may be wrong. The length of the CDR3 is 15 residues. Germline lookup yields CDR1 MNHNY and CDR2 SVGAGI (reference sequence). CDR3 residues: CASSNPGQGTYEQYF. CDR3 nucleotides: TGTGCCAGCAGTAACCCGGGACAGGGGACCTACGAGCAGTACTTC.

The V gene is TRBV5-6, the J gene TRBJ1-2, with D hard to call. The CDR3 runs to 13 residues. V lost 0 bases, J lost 6 bases, and 9 bases lay in between. CDR1 is SGHDT and CDR2 is YYEEEE in the germline V gene. CDR3 bases: TGTGCCAGCAGCTTGGGGCCCGGGAATGGCTACACCTTC. Translating gives CASSLGPGNGYTF.

The chain uses TRBV13 and TRBJ2-7; the match to TRBD2 covers 9 bases. Trimming took 5 bases from V and 0 from J; bases not matched to a gene: 11. CDR3 length: 17 residues. The germline gives CDR1 PRHDT, CDR2 FYEKMQ (reference sequence). CDR3 protein: CASSGSSSGKDSYEQYF. CDR3 nucleotide sequence: TGTGCCAGCAGCGGCAGCTCTAGCGGGAAAGACTCCTACGAGCAGTACTTC. The full variable domain, rest sourced from reference TRBV13 and TRBJ2-7, is AAGVIQSPRHLIKEKRETATLKCYPIPRHDTVYWYQQGPGQDPQFLISFYEKMQSDKGSIPDRFSAQQFSDYHSELNMSSLELGDSALYFCASSGSSSGKDSYEQYFGPGTRLTVT.

The chain combines TRBV11-2 with TRBJ2-7; 8 bases map to TRBD2. The V segment lost 3 bases and the J segment 4 bases; nucleotides outside the gene matches: 14. This CDR3 has 17 residues. Germline CDR1 reads SGHAT; CDR2 reads FQNNGV. The CDR3 region has the DNA TGTGCCAGCAGCTTCGGGGTTTTGGCGGGAGGAGGGTACGAGCAGTACTTC. It is translated as CASSFGVLAGGGYEQYF.

The chain combines TRBV27 with TRBJ2-7; 7 bases fit TRBD2. The CDR3 length is 15 residues. V lost 3 bases, J lost 5 bases, and 10 bases stayed unmatched. Germline V gene data show CDR1 as MNHEY and CDR2 as SMNVEV (reference sequence). The CDR3 nucleotides read TGTGCCAGCAGTTTCCTTGCGGGAGAAGGCAACGAGCAGTACTTC. This translates into CASSFLAGEGNEQYF.

The gene calls are TRBV4-3 and TRBJ2-2; D is perhaps TRBD2 (6 bases). The germline V gene has CDR1 LGHNA and CDR2 YSLEER. V was shortened by 1 base and J by 6 bases, with 12 bases between the two germline ends. There are 15 residues in the CDR3. The CDR3 protein is CASSQGLVDAGELFF. The DNA of the CDR3 is TGCGCCAGCAGCCAAGGACTAGTTGATGCCGGGGAGCTGTTTTTT.

The V and J genes are TRBV7-3 and TRBJ1-2; possibly TRBD1 for D (5 bases). The length of the CDR3 is 15 residues. Germline V gene lookup returns CDR1 SGHTA and CDR2 FQGTGA. V was cut by 1 base and J by 8 bases, with 17 bases left in between. CDR3 DNA sequence: TGTGCCAGCAGCTTAAGTACAGGAAATCCCGGGGGCTACACCTTC. This translates into CASSLSTGNPGGYTF.

This clone was picked up a small number of times. This sequence joins TRBV6-5 and TRBJ2-7, with a weak D call TRBD2 (5 bases). The CDR3 is 13 amino acids. V was cut by 6 bases and J by 7 bases, with 16 bases left in between. Per the germline V gene, CDR1 is MNHEY and CDR2 is SVGAGI. DNA for the CDR3: TGTGCCAGCAGATCCTCGAAAAGCGGTGAGCAGTACTTC. This encodes CASRSSKSGEQYF.

The J gene is TRBJ2-5, the V gene TRBV6-5; D is unresolved. The closer fit of TRBJ2-7 to the DNA end suggests the J call may be wrong. This CDR3 comprises 12 residues. Germline CDR1 is MNHEY and CDR2 is SVGAGI. The CDR3 DNA reads TGTGCCAGCAGTTACAGTAAACGCGAGCAGTACTTC. Its translation is CASSYSKREQYF.

The rearrangement uses TRBV27 and TRBJ2-7, with 7 bases aligning to TRBD1. The CDR3 contains 14 residues. J gave up 3 bases and V 5 bases, and 7 bases lay outside the gene matches. Germline V gene sequence: CDR1 MNHEY, CDR2 SMNVEV (reference sequence). CDR3 DNA sequence: TGTGCCAGCAGTGGTGACCCAGGGGGCTACGAGCAGTACTTC. Its protein product is CASSGDPGGYEQYF.

The rearrangement uses TRBV27 and TRBJ2-7; D is perhaps TRBD1 (7 bases). Trimming shortened V by 4 bases and J by 3 bases, and 16 bases separated the two germline ends. CDR1 MNHEY and CDR2 SMNVEV come from the germline V gene (reference sequence). The CDR3 spans 15 residues. For the CDR3, the DNA is TGTGCCAGCAGTTCCCGAGCAGGGGGGTTCTACGAGCAGTACTTC. Translated: CASSSRAGGFYEQYF.

The chain joins TRBV13 to TRBJ2-1; 7 positions match TRBD2. There are 15 residues in the CDR3. The V gene's germline CDR1 is PRHDT and CDR2 FYEKMQ (reference sequence). V shed 5 bases and J 3 bases; nucleotides not matched to a gene: 7. CDR3 in amino acids: CASSQTGTNYNEQFF. CDR3 nucleotides: TGTGCCAGCAGCCAGACCGGGACTAACTACAATGAGCAGTTCTTC.

This clone was observed once. The V call is TRBV10-3, the J call TRBJ1-1; 7 bases are shared with TRBD1. Germline trimming cut 4 bases from V and 6 bases from J; bases unmatched to any gene: 8. In germline, CDR1 is ENHRY, CDR2 SYGVKD. This CDR3 has 14 residues. The CDR3 sequence: CAISADRPLAEAFF. The CDR3, as DNA: TGTGCCATCAGTGCGGACAGGCCTTTGGCTGAAGCTTTCTTT.

The gene calls are TRBV19 and TRBJ2-7, with D possibly being TRBD1 (7 bases). Germline lookup yields CDR1 LNHDA and CDR2 SQIVND (reference sequence). The CDR3 is 15 residues long. Trimming took 1 base from V and 0 from J, leaving 10 bases between them. The CDR3 DNA reads TGTGCCAGTAGTATAGGGAGGGGGCCCTCCTACGAGCAGTACTTC. This codes for CASSIGRGPSYEQYF.